This entry lists 23 T cell receptor beta chains sequenced from one sample in a study of Ad26.COV2.S vaccination and SARS-CoV-2 variants. Treatment specified: over 15 received Ad26.COV2.S at low or high dose, single or two shots; five or six received placebo; per-sample allocation not given. Sampling was performed 63 days after the first vaccine or placebo injection. Profiled with immunoSEQ multiplex PCR; TCRdb holds only in-frame clones, not every one. The sample carries roughly 420,000 clones, 89% recorded once. This material consisted of peripheral blood, taken in a trial of Ad26.COV2.S vaccine versus placebo. These receptors originate from a person aged 18-65 years who received the Ad26.COV2.S COVID-19 vaccine or a placebo.

This rearrangement joins TRBV4-3 to TRBJ2-5, with no clear D. V lost 3 bases and J lost 4, with 15 bases in between. CDR1 is LGHNA, CDR2 YSLEER, per germline. The CDR3 length is 15 residues. Here the CDR3 DNA reads TGCGCCAGCAGCCAGGGGTCTCGGGTTGGAGAGACCCAGTACTTC. As protein: CASSQGSRVGETQYF.

This chain connects TRBV11-3 to TRBJ2-1; TRBD1 matches 8 bases. Germline loops: CDR1 SGHNT, CDR2 YENEEA. V was clipped by 3 bases and J by 0 bases; unmatched bases: 7. The CDR3 has 17 residues. The CDR3 protein is CASSFAPGQVSYNEQFF. As DNA, the CDR3 is TGTGCCAGCAGCTTTGCACCGGGACAGGTCTCCTACAATGAGCAGTTCTTC. Using reference TRBV11-3 and TRBJ2-1 for the parts outside the CDR3, the full variable domain is EAGVVQSPRYKIIEKKQPVAFWCNPISGHNTLYWYLQNLGQGPELLIRYENEEAVDDSQLPKDRFSAERLKGVDSTLKIQPAELGDSAVYLCASSFAPGQVSYNEQFFGPGTRLTVL.

The chain's CDR3 is CASSPLGTGQTEAFF. The CDR3, as DNA: TGTGCCAGCAGCCCCCTTGGGACAGGACAAACTGAAGCTTTCTTT. The rearrangement links TRBV28 to TRBJ1-1; 8 nucleotides agree with TRBD1. The V gene end was trimmed by 6 bases and the J gene end by 5 bases; junction bases not matched to a gene: 11. Germline V lookup: CDR1 MDHEN, CDR2 SYDVKM. The CDR3 consists of 15 residues.

The rearrangement joins TRBV4-1 to TRBJ2-1; the match to TRBD2 covers 11 bases. This CDR3 contains 18 residues. Germline V CDR1 and CDR2: MGHRA, YSYEKL. Losses at the gene ends were 4 bases for V and 7 bases for J; bases not matched to a gene: 15. The CDR3 nucleotides are TGCGCCAGCAGCCTTCAGGGGGTAGCGGGAGGGCCGGGAAATGAGCAGTTCTTC. Encoded protein: CASSLQGVAGGPGNEQFF.

V usage is TRBV3-1 (or the pseudogene TRBV3-2) and J usage is TRBJ2-6, with 9 bases that match TRBD1. This CDR3 spans 18 amino acids. V dropped 0 bases and J dropped 1; count of bases not matched to a gene: 4. Germline V lookup: CDR1 LGHDT, CDR2 YNNKEL (reference sequence). The CDR3 protein is CASSQEGQGISGANVLTF. The DNA of the CDR3 is TGTGCCAGCAGCCAAGAAGGACAGGGGATATCTGGGGCCAACGTCCTGACTTTC.

The chain combines TRBV30 with TRBJ1-4; D not resolved. From germline, CDR1 is GTSNPN and CDR2 SVGIG (reference sequence). The ends were cut back, 2 bases at V and 7 bases at J, with 14 bases in the middle. This CDR3 has 14 residues. CDR3 residues: CAWSLGGMGEKLFF. The CDR3 DNA sequence: TGTGCCTGGAGTTTAGGAGGAATGGGTGAAAAACTGTTTTTT.

The chain has TRBV3-1 (or the pseudogene TRBV3-2) and TRBJ2-1; the match to TRBD2 covers 7 bases. The trim removed 5 bases at V and 4 bases at J, leaving 8 bases unmatched. There are 15 residues in the CDR3. CDR1 and CDR2 from the germline V gene are LGHDT and YNNKEL (reference sequence). CDR3 DNA sequence: TGTGCCAGCAGCACGAGGAGCGGGGAATACAATGAGCAGTTCTTC. Its translation is CASSTRSGEYNEQFF.

The chain's CDR3 is CASSKRGAESFDYGYTF. CDR3 DNA sequence: TGTGCCAGTAGTAAAAGAGGGGCCGAGAGCTTTGACTATGGCTACACCTTC. The chain joins TRBV19 to TRBJ1-2; a possible D gene is TRBD1 (5 bases). Trimming cost V 4 bases and J 3 bases, with 21 bases left between them. The CDR3 is made up of 17 amino acids. Per germline, CDR1 LNHDA and CDR2 SQIVND (reference sequence).

The chain uses TRBV14 and TRBJ1-2; D is undetermined. With 1 base removed from V and 5 bases from J, the gap between germline ends came to 8 bases. This CDR3 contains 13 residues. Germline V gene sequence: CDR1 SGHDN, CDR2 FVKESK. As DNA, the CDR3 is TGTGCCAGCAGCCAAGCCCCATTTTATGGCTACACCTTC. Translated: CASSQAPFYGYTF.

The chain employs TRBV11-2 and TRBJ2-6; D is ambiguous. V shed 5 bases and J shed 0 bases, with 8 bases lying between them. Germline-derived CDR1 and CDR2 are SGHAT and FQNNGV. The CDR3 sequence is 15 residues long. The CDR3 nucleotides read TGTGCCAGCAGCCCTACATTCTCTGGGGCCAACGTCCTGACTTTC. This encodes CASSPTFSGANVLTF.

This chain uses TRBV30 with TRBJ1-4; 9 nucleotides align to TRBD1. Germline lookup yields CDR1 GTSNPN and CDR2 SVGIG (reference sequence). This CDR3 is built from 15 residues. V lost 3 bases, J lost 6 bases, and 8 bases stayed unmatched. CDR3 sequence reads: CAWSPQGANDEKLFF. CDR3 coding DNA: TGTGCCTGGAGCCCACAGGGGGCGAACGATGAAAAACTGTTTTTT. Full variable domain (outside the CDR3, taken from reference TRBV30 and TRBJ1-4): SQTIHQWPATLVQPVGSPLSLECTVEGTSNPNLYWYRQAAGRGLQLLFYSVGIGQISSEVPQNLSASRPQDRQFILSSKKLLLSDSGFYLCAWSPQGANDEKLFFGSGTQLSVL.

The rearrangement uses TRBV5-8 and TRBJ1-6; D gene unclear. Per germline, CDR1 SGHTS and CDR2 YDEGEE. V was clipped by 2 bases and J by 3 bases, with 3 bases between them. The CDR3 consists of 13 residues. CDR3 amino acids: CASSFNYNSPLHF. The CDR3 coding sequence is TGTGCCAGCAGCTTTAACTATAATTCACCCCTCCACTTT.

The rearrangement links TRBV5-1 to TRBJ1-2, with D unclear. The CDR3 loop spans 12 amino acids. CDR1 and CDR2 from the germline V gene are SGHRS and YFSETQ. V was trimmed by 4 bases and J by 4 bases, leaving 8 bases between them. The CDR3 here is CASSRESYGYTF. The CDR3 coding sequence is TGCGCCAGCAGCAGGGAGAGCTATGGCTACACCTTC.

This rearrangement joins TRBV30 to TRBJ2-7; D may be TRBD1 (7 bases). The CDR3 extends over 14 amino acids. From germline, CDR1 is GTSNPN and CDR2 SVGIG (reference sequence). V lost 5 bases and J lost 4, with 18 bases in between. The DNA for the CDR3 is TGTGCCTGGGGAAACAGGGGAGGTTCATACGAGCAGTACTTC. Protein sequence: CAWGNRGGSYEQYF.

The V gene is TRBV19, the J gene TRBJ1-2; D possibly corresponds to TRBD1 (6 bases). CDR1 and CDR2 (germline): LNHDA, SQIVND (reference sequence). There are 13 residues in the CDR3. Deletions cut 7 bases from V and 5 bases from J, with 14 bases between. The CDR3 sequence is CASTSDSTYGYTF. CDR3 nucleotide sequence: TGTGCCAGTACCTCGGACAGCACTTATGGCTACACCTTC. Full variable domain (missing parts from reference TRBV19 and TRBJ1-2): DGGITQSPKYLFRKEGQNVTLSCEQNLNHDAMYWYRQDPGQGLRLIYYSQIVNDFQKGDIAEGYSVSREKKESFPLTVTSAQKNPTAFYLCASTSDSTYGYTFGSGTRLTVV.

The CDR3 is CASSLEGLNGRVNEQFF. The CDR3 DNA follows: TGTGCCAGCAGCTTGGAGGGGCTTAACGGCAGGGTCAATGAGCAGTTCTTC. This sequence joins TRBV5-5 and TRBJ2-1; maybe TRBD1 (5 bases). This CDR3 comprises 17 residues. Trimming left V 0 bases short and J 6 bases short, with 19 bases between. Looked up from germline, CDR1 is SGHKS and CDR2 is YYEKEE (reference sequence).

The chain has TRBV18 and TRBJ2-2; D is unclear. The CDR3 contains 15 residues. V dropped 2 bases and J dropped 3 bases, with 10 bases sitting between them. CDR1 is KGHSH, CDR2 LQKENI, per germline. Written as DNA, the CDR3 is TGTGCCAGCTCACCAGTCACCTCGGACACCGGGGAGCTGTTTTTT. It encodes CASSPVTSDTGELFF.

V gene TRBV15 combines with J gene TRBJ1-1; TRBD1 matches 8 bases. Unmatched junction bases numbered 2, after V lost 0 bases and J lost 8 bases. The CDR3 consists of 13 residues. The germline V gene has CDR1 LNHNV and CDR2 YYDKDF (reference sequence). The CDR3 loop is CATSREGDREAFF. CDR3 bases: TGTGCCACCAGCAGAGAGGGGGACAGGGAAGCTTTCTTT.

The chain recombines TRBV19 with TRBJ1-4; D is undetermined. Germline V gene lookup returns CDR1 LNHDA and CDR2 SQIVND (reference sequence). V lost 3 bases and J 0 bases, leaving 11 bases between the germline ends. The CDR3 is 16 residues long. CDR3 residues: CASSIKPRPTNEKLFF. As DNA, the CDR3 is TGTGCCAGTAGTATTAAACCTCGCCCAACTAATGAAAAACTGTTTTTT.

The rearrangement links TRBV5-1 to TRBJ2-3; possibly TRBD1 for D (8 bases). The germline CDR1 and CDR2 sequences are SGHRS and YFSETQ. This CDR3 has 17 residues. V was trimmed by 2 bases and J by 6 bases, leaving 22 bases between them. The chain's CDR3 is CASSFFLPGQGGDTQYF. In nucleotides, the CDR3 is TGCGCCAGCAGCTTTTTTCTCCCCGGACAGGGAGGGGATACGCAGTATTTT.

The V gene is TRBV6-2 or TRBV6-3, the J gene TRBJ1-1, with D hard to call. Germline CDR1 reads MNHEY; CDR2 reads SVGEGT. The V gene lost 2 bases and the J gene lost 4 bases, with 8 bases spanning the gap. The CDR3 is 13 residues long. The CDR3 loop reads CASSYLISTEAFF. In DNA form, the CDR3 reads TGTGCCAGCAGTTACCTTATCAGCACTGAAGCTTTCTTT.

The chain has TRBV6-5 and TRBJ2-7, with a weak D call TRBD2 (6 bases). Per the germline V gene, CDR1 is MNHEY and CDR2 is SVGAGI. V was clipped by 5 bases and J by 3 bases, with 14 bases between them. This CDR3 contains 14 residues. The CDR3: CASSPRDSLYEQYV. CDR3 nucleotide sequence: TGTGCCAGCAGTCCCCGGGACTCTCTCTACGAGCAGTACGTC.

The gene calls are TRBV5-1 and TRBJ2-5; tentative D call: TRBD2 (7 bases). This CDR3 has 14 amino acids. Germline V gene sequence: CDR1 SGHRS, CDR2 YFSETQ. Trimming cost V 1 base and J 5 bases, with 12 bases left between them. This CDR3 is CASSLRRGRETQYF. In DNA form, the CDR3 reads TGCGCCAGCAGCTTGAGGCGGGGGCGGGAGACCCAGTACTTC.